This T cell receptor beta chain was captured by sequencing in a study of PD-L1 blockade in urothelial cancer. Study summary: Earlier, patients had received 0 to 3 chemotherapy regimens.

Method: immunoSEQ multiplex PCR; TCRdb's copy keeps in-frame clones and lacks some. The table lists roughly 100,000 clones, less than 90% of them singletons. The CDR3 has 13 residues. V lost 1 base and J lost 9, with 10 bases in between. Germline V gives CDR1 SGHTA, CDR2 FQGNSA. As to time point: peripheral blood 6 weeks after treatment start. The sample was PBMCs, taken around atezolizumab (anti-PD-L1) treatment. The sequence derives from a man in his 70s with urothelial cancer. V and J are TRBV7-2 and TRBJ2-1; tentatively, D is TRBD1 (5 bases). The CDR3 loop reads CASSLVDRGEQFF. CDR3 nucleotides: TGTGCCAGCAGCTTAGTTGATAGGGGTGAGCAGTTCTTC. The full variable domain, in which reference TRBV7-2 and TRBJ2-1 provide the parts outside the CDR3, is GAGVSQSPSNKVTEKGKDVELRCDPISGHTALYWYRQSLGQGLEFLIYFQGNSAPDKSGLPSDRFSAERTGGSVSTLTIQRTQQEDSAVYLCASSLVDRGEQFFGPGTRLTVL.